This T cell receptor beta chain appears in the sequencing data of a study of OX40 agonist ivuxolimab in advanced cancers. Study-wide findings and caveats: Expanded clones were, on average, more numerous in CD8+ T cells than in CD4+.

The CDR3 runs 12 residues. Germline lookup yields CDR1 WNHNN and CDR2 SYGVQD (reference sequence). With regard to this clone: Its antigen is currently unknown.

This table comes from immunoSEQ multiplex PCR, and its TCRdb copy is limited to in-frame clones, with some not included. The sample holds 96,000 or so clones, roughly 80% seen once. The chain couples TRBV10-1 to TRBJ2-7, with D unclear. The sequence derives from an adult with an advanced solid tumor such as melanoma, head and neck, liver or kidney cancer. This specimen consisted of CD4+ or CD8+ T cells sorted from blood, obtained in a trial of the OX40 agonist ivuxolimab. Here the CDR3 DNA reads TGCGCTTCAGCTGACTCGACCTACGAGCAGTACTTC. It specifies CASADSTYEQYF.